The 25 T cell receptor beta chains presented below share a single source sample, sequenced in a study of identical twins. TCRdb re-called the 5' RACE reads through MiXCR, storing one row per CDR3 protein. The sample has about 690,000 distinct CDR3 sequences; 5.5% to 6.5% are singletons. Material: naive T cells sorted from blood. These receptors all come from a man between 18 and 35 years old in good health.

In this sample, this clonotype turned up many times. The rearrangement uses TRBV7-3 and TRBJ2-1; D might be TRBD1 or TRBD2, each matching 5 bases. CDR3 length equals 14 residues. Trimming took 5 bases from V and 6 from J, leaving 14 bases between them. CDR1 and CDR2 from the germline V gene are SGHTA and FQGTGA. The DNA of the CDR3 is TGTGCCAGCAGCCTAAGTGGGGGTGGCAATGAGCAGTTCTTC. It translates to CASSLSGGGNEQFF.

Details on this clonotype: A single base separates this from a much larger clone, so it may be a read error. This chain connects TRBV7-6 to TRBJ2-1, with 8 bases that match TRBD1. Germline CDR1 SGHVS, CDR2 FNYEAQ. The CDR3 spans 15 residues. V trimming: 5 bases; J trimming: 9 bases; junction bases outside the gene matches: 12. The CDR3 here is CASSPSRGRVIEQFF. In nucleotides, the CDR3 is TGTGCCAGCAGCCCCAGCAGGGGGCGAGTCATTGAGCAGTTCTTC. The full variable domain, its missing parts supplied by reference TRBV7-6 and TRBJ2-1, is GAGVSQSPRYKVTKRGQDVALRCDPISGHVSLYWYRQALGQGPEFLTYFNYEAQQDKSGLPNDRFSAERPEGSISTLTIQRTEQRDSAMYRCASSPSRGRVIEQFFGPGTRLTVL.

The chain has TRBV14 and TRBJ1-1; D is possibly TRBD1 (5 bases). The CDR3 has 12 residues. In germline, CDR1 is SGHDN, CDR2 FVKESK. The V and J ends lost 2 bases and 11 bases respectively, with 12 bases between them. Here the CDR3 reads CASSQQGTLAFF. The CDR3 DNA sequence: TGTGCCAGCAGCCAACAGGGTACTCTCGCTTTCTTT.

This clonotype was detected many times. The gene calls are TRBV20-1 and TRBJ1-1, with 7 bases that match TRBD1. The germline V gene has CDR1 DFQATT and CDR2 SNEGSKA (reference sequence). The junction had 11 bases not matched to a gene; V was cut back by 0 bases and J by 10 bases. The CDR3 runs to 14 residues. CDR3 sequence: CSARDERVRGPAFF. The CDR3, as DNA: TGCAGTGCTAGAGATGAGAGGGTGAGGGGGCCAGCTTTCTTT.

The table lists this clonotype with many counts. V usage is TRBV12-3 or TRBV12-4 and J usage is TRBJ2-1, with D tentatively TRBD2 (6 bases). This CDR3 region has 17 residues. The V end was cut by 1 base, the J end by 5 bases, with 18 bases between. The CDR3 protein is CASSLGLWTGVNNEQFF. Here the CDR3 DNA reads TGTGCCAGCAGTTTAGGGCTGTGGACGGGAGTTAACAATGAGCAGTTCTTC.

This clonotype was counted between two and nine times. This chain connects TRBV5-1 to TRBJ2-1; no reliable D call. Germline lookup yields CDR1 SGHRS and CDR2 YFSETQ. Trimming pared 0 bases from V and 2 bases from J, leaving 12 bases between. The CDR3 contains 16 residues. The DNA for the CDR3 is TGCGCCAGCAGCTTGGCCGGGTTTGCGGCCTACAATGAGCAGTTCTTC. Its translation is CASSLAGFAAYNEQFF. The full variable domain, in which reference TRBV5-1 and TRBJ2-1 provide the parts outside the CDR3, is KAGVTQTPRYLIKTRGQQVTLSCSPISGHRSVSWYQQTPGQGLQFLFEYFSETQRNKGNFPGRFSGRQFSNSRSEMNVSTLELGDSALYLCASSLAGFAAYNEQFFGPGTRLTVL.

At least ten counts were recorded for this clonotype. V usage is TRBV12-3 or TRBV12-4 and J usage is TRBJ1-2; D remains unclear. The V gene lost 0 bases and the J gene lost 4 bases, with 15 bases spanning the gap. CDR3 length: 16 amino acids. The CDR3 DNA reads TGTGCCAGCAGTTTAGCGCGGCAGTGGCCCTTCTATGGCTACACCTTC. Protein: CASSLARQWPFYGYTF.

The chain has TRBV5-1 and TRBJ2-5; the D gene is possibly TRBD2 (6 bases). CDR3 length: 16 amino acids. Germline CDR1 SGHRS, CDR2 YFSETQ. Trimming removed 1 base from V and 0 bases from J, with 13 bases in between. The CDR3 protein is CASSLWPEGYQETQYF. The CDR3 nucleotides are TGCGCCAGCAGCTTGTGGCCGGAGGGCTACCAAGAGACCCAGTACTTC.

In its sample, this clonotype was seen a few times. The gene calls are TRBV3-1 and TRBJ2-5, with TRBD2 identical over 10 bases. Germline CDR1 is LGHDT and CDR2 is YNNKEL (reference sequence). This CDR3 is 15 amino acids long. J lost 2 bases, V lost 3 bases, and 3 bases had no gene match. CDR3 region: CASSHEAGGQETQYF. CDR3 coding DNA: TGTGCCAGCAGCCATGAAGCGGGAGGGCAAGAGACCCAGTACTTC.

V gene TRBV5-5 combines with J gene TRBJ2-2; maybe TRBD1 (6 bases). Germline CDR1 SGHKS, CDR2 YYEKEE (reference sequence). The CDR3 is 17 amino acids. V was clipped by 0 bases and J by 4 bases, with 16 bases between them. The CDR3 loop reads CASSLAGALRVTGELFF. As DNA, the CDR3 is TGTGCCAGCAGCTTGGCAGGGGCCCTAAGGGTCACCGGGGAGCTGTTTTTT.

This clonotype showed up many times. V gene TRBV24-1 combines with J gene TRBJ2-1; 11 bases are a match to TRBD2. The CDR3 sequence is 18 residues long. Germline V gene sequence: CDR1 KGHDR, CDR2 SFDVKD. V was pared by 2 bases and J by 3 bases, with 8 bases of the junction left unmatched. This CDR3 is CATSDSHASGRNYNEQFF. The CDR3 region has the DNA TGTGCCACCAGTGATTCTCACGCTAGCGGGAGGAACTACAATGAGCAGTTCTTC.

This clonotype was seen ten or more times. This sequence joins TRBV12-3 or TRBV12-4 and TRBJ1-5, with a weak D call TRBD1 (6 bases). V lost 6 bases to trimming and J lost 9 bases, with 18 bases between them. This CDR3 contains 14 residues. The CDR3 spells CASSWGHPQAPQHF. The DNA for the CDR3 is TGTGCCAGCAGCTGGGGACATCCGCAAGCGCCCCAGCATTTT.

The chain recombines TRBV10-3 with TRBJ2-1; D might be TRBD2 (6 bases). Germline CDR1 and CDR2: ENHRY and SYGVKD. CDR3 length equals 14 residues. V was clipped by 2 bases and J by 7 bases, with 12 bases between them. CDR3 nucleotide sequence: TGTGCCATCAGTGAGAATGCGGGAATGAATGAGCAGTTCTTC. Translating gives CAISENAGMNEQFF.

This clonotype appeared a few times. V usage is TRBV2 and J usage is TRBJ2-5; D possibly corresponds to TRBD1 (6 bases). Trimming shortened V by 5 bases and J by 0 bases, and 13 bases separated the two germline ends. Germline CDR1 and CDR2: SNHLY and FYNNEI. There are 15 residues in the CDR3. Here the CDR3 DNA reads TGTGCCAGCAGTCCTTGGACAGCCCACCAAGAGACCCAGTACTTC. Its protein product is CASSPWTAHQETQYF. Filled out from reference TRBV2 and TRBJ2-5, the complete variable domain reads EPEVTQTPSHQVTQMGQEVILRCVPISNHLYFYWYRQILGQKVEFLVSFYNNEISEKSEIFDDQFSVERPDGSNFTLKIRSTKLEDSAMYFCASSPWTAHQETQYFGPGTRLLVL.

This clonotype was seen many times. V and J are TRBV20-1 and TRBJ2-1; D is possibly TRBD2 (6 bases). The length of the CDR3 is 12 residues. Germline V gene sequence: CDR1 DFQATT, CDR2 SNEGSKA (reference sequence). The V gene lost 5 bases and the J gene lost 2 bases, with 7 bases spanning the gap. CDR3 protein: CSAGGTYNEQFF. CDR3 nucleotide sequence: TGCAGTGCTGGCGGGACCTACAATGAGCAGTTCTTC.

The table lists this clonotype with a few counts. The J gene is TRBJ2-7, the V gene TRBV5-1; 9 bases agree with TRBD2. This CDR3 has 15 residues. In germline, CDR1 is SGHRS, CDR2 YFSETQ. Trimming cost V 4 bases and J 4 bases; bases outside gene matches: 9. The DNA of the CDR3 is TGCGCCAGCAGCCATGAGACTAGCGGCCTGTACGAGCAGTACTTC. This translates into CASSHETSGLYEQYF.

There are a few counts of this clonotype. The V gene is TRBV29-1, the J gene TRBJ1-2; D is unresolved. CDR3 length equals 13 residues. Deletions cut 4 bases from V and 0 bases from J, with 9 bases between. CDR1 and CDR2 (germline): SQVTM, ANQGSEA. The chain's CDR3 is CSVAGLANYGYTF. CDR3 DNA sequence: TGCAGCGTTGCTGGTCTAGCTAACTATGGCTACACCTTC.

This clonotype was recorded a few times. This chain connects TRBV5-6 to TRBJ2-5; the D gene is possibly TRBD2 (6 bases). V lost 2 bases, J lost 5 bases, and 13 bases lay in between. Germline V lookup: CDR1 SGHDT, CDR2 YYEEEE. This CDR3 comprises 14 residues. The CDR3 DNA reads TGTGCCAGCAGCTTTTCCGGGAGCGAGGAGACCCAGTACTTC. Translating it yields CASSFSGSEETQYF.

The chain links TRBV12-3 or TRBV12-4 to TRBJ2-7, with 11 nucleotides matching TRBD1. The CDR3 runs 14 residues. The trim removed 5 bases at V and 6 bases at J, leaving 6 bases unmatched. In DNA form, the CDR3 reads TGTGCCAGCAGTCAGGACAGGGGGCGGCCCGAGCAGTACTTC. This translates into CASSQDRGRPEQYF.

This sequence joins TRBV6-1 and TRBJ2-7; 11 positions match TRBD1. CDR1 and CDR2 from the germline V gene are MNHNS and SASEGT. Germline trimming cut 4 bases from V and 4 bases from J; bases unmatched to any gene: 6. The CDR3 extends over 15 amino acids. The CDR3 reads CASSADRGRGYEQYV. The CDR3 DNA reads as TGTGCCAGCAGTGCGGACAGGGGGCGAGGTTACGAGCAGTACGTC.

This clonotype was counted at least ten times. The chain combines TRBV12-3 or TRBV12-4 with TRBJ2-7; D could derive from TRBD1 or TRBD2 (6 bases each). Trimming removed 2 bases at V and 5 bases at J, with 13 bases between. CDR3 length equals 14 residues. The CDR3 DNA reads as TGTGCCAGCAGTTTATTGGGGGGCGTAAACGAGCAGTACTTC. It encodes CASSLLGGVNEQYF.

This clonotype has just a few counts. The rearrangement uses TRBV10-3 and TRBJ2-4; 11 bases match TRBD2. CDR1 and CDR2 from the germline V gene are ENHRY and SYGVKD. V lost 6 bases and J lost 0; bases outside the gene matches: 4. The CDR3 totals 16 residues. The CDR3 region is CAIRKLAGVAKNIQYF. As DNA, the CDR3 is TGTGCCATCAGGAAACTAGCGGGAGTAGCCAAAAACATTCAGTACTTC.

This clonotype was counted ten times or more. This chain connects TRBV20-1 to TRBJ2-4, with D perhaps TRBD2 (6 bases). The CDR3 is 13 amino acids. V shed 7 bases and J shed 0 bases, with 10 bases lying between them. Per germline, CDR1 DFQATT and CDR2 SNEGSKA (reference sequence). CDR3 in amino acids: CSGEARAKNIQYF. CDR3 coding DNA: TGCAGTGGGGAGGCTAGAGCCAAAAACATTCAGTACTTC.

The chain has TRBV7-9 and TRBJ1-4; D is perhaps TRBD1 (5 bases). From germline, CDR1 is SEHNR and CDR2 FQNEAQ (reference sequence). CDR3 length equals 12 residues. The V gene lost 1 base and the J gene lost 15 bases, with 12 bases spanning the gap. The CDR3 sequence: CASSLGGGLMFF. CDR3 nucleotide sequence: TGTGCCAGCAGCTTAGGGGGCGGATTAATGTTTTTT.

This clonotype was observed many times. This chain links TRBV6-6 with TRBJ2-3; either TRBD1 or TRBD2 may fit D (5 bases each). From germline, CDR1 is MNHNY and CDR2 SVGAGI (reference sequence). Trimming pared 6 bases from V and 11 bases from J, leaving 18 bases between. This CDR3 comprises 13 residues. The DNA for the CDR3 is TGTGCCAGCAGACCCGGGGCTAGGGATGGGCAGTATTTT. Its protein is CASRPGARDGQYF.